The T cell receptor (beta chain) described here comes from a study of response to subunit inactivated influenza vaccine. The study, taken as a whole, reports: Few new T cells, the authors suggested, are recruited by each seasonal influenza vaccination.

At least ten counts were recorded for this clonotype. Its antigen is currently unknown. Via MiXCR, TCRdb re-called the RT-PCR reads, giving one row per CDR3 protein. The profile shows 490,000 or so distinct CDR3 sequences, approximately 7.7% of them singletons. The germline V and J ends were trimmed by 5 bases and 3 bases, with 17 bases remaining between them. In germline, CDR1 is SEHNR, CDR2 FQNEAQ (reference sequence). The CDR3 totals 16 residues. This chain links TRBV7-9 with TRBJ2-1; D unresolved. The material sequenced was PBMCs from blood, taken less than 25 months after vaccination. The receptor was derived from a man between 50 and 70 years old who received an inactivated influenza vaccine. The DNA of the CDR3 is TGTGCCAGCAGCCTTACGTTACAGTTAGTCTACAATGAGCAGTTCTTC. Translating gives CASSLTLQLVYNEQFF.